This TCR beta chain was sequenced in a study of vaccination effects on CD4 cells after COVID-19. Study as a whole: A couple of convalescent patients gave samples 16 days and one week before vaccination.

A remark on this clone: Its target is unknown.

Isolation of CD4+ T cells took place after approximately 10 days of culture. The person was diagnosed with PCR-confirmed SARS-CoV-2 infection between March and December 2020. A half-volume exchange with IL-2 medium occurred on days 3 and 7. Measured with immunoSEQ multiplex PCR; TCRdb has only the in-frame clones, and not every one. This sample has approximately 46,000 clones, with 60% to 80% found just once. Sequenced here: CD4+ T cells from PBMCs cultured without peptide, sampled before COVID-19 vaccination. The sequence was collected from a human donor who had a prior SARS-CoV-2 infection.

The CDR3 loop is CASSVVGQAQETQYF. In DNA form, the CDR3 reads TGTGCCAGCAGCGTAGTCGGACAGGCGCAAGAGACCCAGTACTTC. The chain is built from TRBV9 and TRBJ2-5, with 7 positions matching TRBD1. CDR1 and CDR2 from the germline V gene are SGDLS and YYNGEE. The length of the CDR3 is 15 residues. Trimming cost V 0 bases and J 2 bases; bases outside gene matches: 4. Using reference TRBV9 and TRBJ2-5 for the parts outside the CDR3, the full variable domain is DSGVTQTPKHLITATGQRVTLRCSPRSGDLSVYWYQQSLDQGLQFLIQYYNGEERAKGNILERFSAQQFPDLHSELNLSSLELGDSALYFCASSVVGQAQETQYFGPGTRLLVL.